The clone carrying this T cell receptor beta chain was found a few times. Its antigen is not known. These data belong to a study of vaccination and CD4 T cells after COVID-19. Treatment defined: approximately nine-day PBMC culture with coronavirus spike peptide pools or control peptides (ViraFEST assay). Sequenced with the Oncomine TCR Beta short-read assay was DNA taken from cultured CD4+ T cells. Each CDR3 protein gets one entry after TCRdb re-called the PCR reads with MiXCR. The sample shows roughly 20,000 distinct CDR3 sequences, approximately 48% of them seen only once. Looked up from germline, CDR1 is MNHEY and CDR2 is SVGEGT. The CDR3 runs to 13 residues. The V and J ends lost 7 bases and 6 bases respectively, with 15 bases between them.

The sequenced sample was cultured CD4+ T cells from blood. The TCR originated in a human donor with COVID-19. This chain uses TRBV6-2 or TRBV6-3 with TRBJ1-1; D might be TRBD1 (6 bases). The CDR3, as DNA: TGTGCCAGCATTGAGGGGGGTATCGCTGAAGCTTTCTTT. Its protein is CASIEGGIAEAFF.